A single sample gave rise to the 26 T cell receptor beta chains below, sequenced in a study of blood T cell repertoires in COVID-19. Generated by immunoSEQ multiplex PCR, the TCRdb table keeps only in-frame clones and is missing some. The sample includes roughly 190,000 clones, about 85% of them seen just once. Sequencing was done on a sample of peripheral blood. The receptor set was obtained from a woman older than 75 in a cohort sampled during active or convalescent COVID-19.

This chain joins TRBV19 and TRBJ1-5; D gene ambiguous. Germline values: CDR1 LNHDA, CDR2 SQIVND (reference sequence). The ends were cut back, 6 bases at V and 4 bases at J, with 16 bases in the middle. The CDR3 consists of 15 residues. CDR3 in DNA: TGTGCCAGTAGGCGAGGCGGGGAAAGGAATCAGCCCCAGCATTTT. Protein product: CASRRGGERNQPQHF.

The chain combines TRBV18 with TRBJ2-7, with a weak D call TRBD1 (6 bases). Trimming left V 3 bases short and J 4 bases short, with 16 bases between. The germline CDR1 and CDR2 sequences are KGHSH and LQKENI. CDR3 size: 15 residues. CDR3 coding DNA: TGTGCCAGCTCACCCCGAGCCAGGGGCGAGTACGAGCAGTACGTC. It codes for CASSPRARGEYEQYV.

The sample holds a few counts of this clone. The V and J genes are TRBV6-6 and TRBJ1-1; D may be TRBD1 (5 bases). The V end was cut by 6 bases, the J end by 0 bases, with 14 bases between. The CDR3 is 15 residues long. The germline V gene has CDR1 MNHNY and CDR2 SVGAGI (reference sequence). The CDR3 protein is CASRPSGALNTEAFF. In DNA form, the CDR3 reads TGTGCCAGCAGACCGAGCGGGGCTTTGAACACTGAAGCTTTCTTT.

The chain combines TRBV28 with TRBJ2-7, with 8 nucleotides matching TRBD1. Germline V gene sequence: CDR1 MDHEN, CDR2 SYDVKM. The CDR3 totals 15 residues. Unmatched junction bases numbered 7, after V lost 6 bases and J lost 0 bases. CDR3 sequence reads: CASSGTGLSSYEQYV. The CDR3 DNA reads TGTGCCAGCAGCGGGACAGGCTTGAGCTCCTACGAGCAGTACGTC.

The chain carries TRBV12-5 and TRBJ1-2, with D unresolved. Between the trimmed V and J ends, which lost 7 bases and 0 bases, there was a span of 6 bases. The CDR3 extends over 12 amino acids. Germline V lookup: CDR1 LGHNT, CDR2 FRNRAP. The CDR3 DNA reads TGTGCTAGTGCCGTTTCTAACTATGGCTACACCTTC. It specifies CASAVSNYGYTF.

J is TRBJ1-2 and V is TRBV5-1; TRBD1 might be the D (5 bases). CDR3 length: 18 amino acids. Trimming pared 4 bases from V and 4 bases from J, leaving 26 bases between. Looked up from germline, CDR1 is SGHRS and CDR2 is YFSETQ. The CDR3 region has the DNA TGCGCCAGCAGCCCGCGTGATACGAATAGGGGACTCGGCTATGGCTACACCTTC. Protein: CASSPRDTNRGLGYGYTF.

CDR3 loop: CATSRAPGAGSSYNEQFF. CDR3 DNA: TGTGCCACCAGCAGAGCTCCAGGAGCGGGGAGCTCCTACAATGAGCAGTTCTTC. The chain uses TRBV15 and TRBJ2-1, with TRBD2 matching over 7 bases. Germline CDR1 is LNHNV and CDR2 is YYDKDF (reference sequence). V dropped 1 base and J dropped 0; count of bases not matched to a gene: 9. CDR3 size: 18 residues.

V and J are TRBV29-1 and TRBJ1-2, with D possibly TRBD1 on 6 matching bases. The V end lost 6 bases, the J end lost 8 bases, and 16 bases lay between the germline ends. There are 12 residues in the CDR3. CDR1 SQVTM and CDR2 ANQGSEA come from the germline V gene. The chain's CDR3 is CSVGDIKDGYTF. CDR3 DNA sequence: TGCAGCGTGGGGGACATAAAAGACGGCTACACCTTC.

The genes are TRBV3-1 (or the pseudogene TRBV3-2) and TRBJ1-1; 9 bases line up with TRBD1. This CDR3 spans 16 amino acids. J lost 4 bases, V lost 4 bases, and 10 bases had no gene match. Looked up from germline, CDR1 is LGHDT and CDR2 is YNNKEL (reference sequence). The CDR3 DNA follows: TGTGCCAGCAGCCGCGGGACAGGGAATCTCCTCACTGAAGCTTTCTTT. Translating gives CASSRGTGNLLTEAFF.

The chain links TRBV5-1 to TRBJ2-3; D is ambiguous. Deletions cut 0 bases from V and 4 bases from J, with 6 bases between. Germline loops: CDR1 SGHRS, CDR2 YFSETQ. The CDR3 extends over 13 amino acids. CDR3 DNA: TGCGCCAGCAGCTTGGGCAGGCCAGATACGCAGTATTTT. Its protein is CASSLGRPDTQYF.

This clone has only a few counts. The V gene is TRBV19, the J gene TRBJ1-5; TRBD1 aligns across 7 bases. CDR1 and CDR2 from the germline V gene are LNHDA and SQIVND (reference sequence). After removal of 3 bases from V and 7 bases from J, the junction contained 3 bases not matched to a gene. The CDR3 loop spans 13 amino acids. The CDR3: CASSMGQFQPQHF. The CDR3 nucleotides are TGTGCCAGTAGTATGGGACAGTTCCAGCCCCAGCATTTT.

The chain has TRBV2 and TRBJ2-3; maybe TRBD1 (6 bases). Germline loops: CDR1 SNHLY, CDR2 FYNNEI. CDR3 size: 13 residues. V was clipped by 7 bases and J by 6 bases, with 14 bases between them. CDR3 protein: CASNIQGRDTQYF. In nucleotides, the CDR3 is TGTGCCAGCAATATACAGGGTCGGGATACGCAGTATTTT.

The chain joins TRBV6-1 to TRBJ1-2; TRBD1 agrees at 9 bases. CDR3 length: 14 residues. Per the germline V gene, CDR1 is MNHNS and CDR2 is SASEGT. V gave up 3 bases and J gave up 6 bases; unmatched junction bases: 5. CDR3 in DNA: TGTGCCAGCAGTGACCTACAGGGGGCCGATGGCTACACCTTC. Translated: CASSDLQGADGYTF.

The CDR3 loop is CASSVEWAYGNTIYF. CDR3 sequence (DNA): TGTGCCAGCAGCGTAGAATGGGCTTATGGAAACACCATATATTTT. The rearrangement joins TRBV9 to TRBJ1-3; D gene ambiguous. CDR3 length: 15 amino acids. Germline-derived CDR1 and CDR2 are SGDLS and YYNGEE. V dropped 0 bases and J dropped 3 bases, with 10 bases sitting between them.

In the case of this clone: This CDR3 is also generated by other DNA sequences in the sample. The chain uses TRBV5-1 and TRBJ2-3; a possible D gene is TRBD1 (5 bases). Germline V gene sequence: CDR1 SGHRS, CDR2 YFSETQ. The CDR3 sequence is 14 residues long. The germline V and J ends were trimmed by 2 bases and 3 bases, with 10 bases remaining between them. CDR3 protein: CASSFRVGTDTQYF. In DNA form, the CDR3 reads TGCGCCAGCAGCTTCAGGGTGGGAACAGATACGCAGTATTTT.

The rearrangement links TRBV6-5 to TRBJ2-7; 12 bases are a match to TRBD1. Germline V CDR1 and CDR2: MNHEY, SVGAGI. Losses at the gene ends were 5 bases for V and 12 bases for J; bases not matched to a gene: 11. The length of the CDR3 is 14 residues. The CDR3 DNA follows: TGTGCCAGCAGTACCTTGGGACAGGGGGCGGACAGGTACTTC. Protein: CASSTLGQGADRYF.

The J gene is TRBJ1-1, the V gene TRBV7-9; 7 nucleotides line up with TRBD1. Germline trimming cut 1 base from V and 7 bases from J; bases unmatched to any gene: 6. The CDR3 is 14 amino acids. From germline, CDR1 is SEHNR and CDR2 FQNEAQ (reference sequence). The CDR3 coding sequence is TGTGCCAGCAGCTTAGGTGGGACAGCGAGTGAAGCTTTCTTT. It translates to CASSLGGTASEAFF.

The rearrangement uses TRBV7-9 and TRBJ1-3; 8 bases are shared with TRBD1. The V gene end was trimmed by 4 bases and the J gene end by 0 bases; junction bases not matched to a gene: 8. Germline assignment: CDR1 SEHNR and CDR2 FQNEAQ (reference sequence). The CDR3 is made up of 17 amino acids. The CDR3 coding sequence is TGTGCCAGCAGCTCAACGGGACAGGCCATCTCTGGAAACACCATATATTTT. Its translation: CASSSTGQAISGNTIYF.

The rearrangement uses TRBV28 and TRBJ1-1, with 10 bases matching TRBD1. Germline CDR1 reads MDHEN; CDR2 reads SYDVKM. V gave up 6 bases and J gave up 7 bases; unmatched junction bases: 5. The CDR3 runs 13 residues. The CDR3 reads CASRHRTGGEAFF. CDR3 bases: TGTGCCAGCAGGCATAGGACAGGGGGTGAAGCTTTCTTT.

The CDR3 is CAWRAQGGTLRECTF. DNA for the CDR3: TGTGCCTGGAGGGCCCAGGGAGGGACTCTAAGAGAGTGCACCTTC. V usage is TRBV30 and J usage is TRBJ1-2; TRBD1 is a possible D gene (5 bases). The length of the CDR3 is 15 residues. CDR1 and CDR2 (germline): GTSNPN, SVGIG (reference sequence). V was clipped by 3 bases and J by 13 bases, with 27 bases between them.

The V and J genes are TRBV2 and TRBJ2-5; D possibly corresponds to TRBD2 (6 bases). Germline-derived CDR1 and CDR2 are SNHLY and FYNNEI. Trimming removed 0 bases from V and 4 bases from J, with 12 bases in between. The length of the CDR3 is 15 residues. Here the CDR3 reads CASSEALLGGETQYF. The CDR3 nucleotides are TGTGCCAGCAGTGAAGCGCTTCTGGGAGGAGAGACCCAGTACTTC.

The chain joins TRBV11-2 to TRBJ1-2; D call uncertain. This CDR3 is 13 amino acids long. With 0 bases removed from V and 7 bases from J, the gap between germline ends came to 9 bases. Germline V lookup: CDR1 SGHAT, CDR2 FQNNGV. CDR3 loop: CASSLDQRRGYTF. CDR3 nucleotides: TGTGCCAGCAGCTTAGATCAGCGCCGTGGCTACACCTTC.

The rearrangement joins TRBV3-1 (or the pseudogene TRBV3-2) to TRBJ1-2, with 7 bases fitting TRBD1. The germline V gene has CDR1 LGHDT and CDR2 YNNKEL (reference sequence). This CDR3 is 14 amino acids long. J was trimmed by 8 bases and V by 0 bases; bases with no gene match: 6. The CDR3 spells CASSQESQGKGYTF. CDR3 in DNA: TGTGCCAGCAGCCAAGAATCACAGGGGAAGGGCTACACCTTC.

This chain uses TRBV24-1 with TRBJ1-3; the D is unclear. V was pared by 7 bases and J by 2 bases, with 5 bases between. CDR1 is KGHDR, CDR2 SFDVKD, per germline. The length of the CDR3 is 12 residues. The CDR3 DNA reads TGTGCCACCAGCTTAGCTGGAAACACCATATATTTT. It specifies CATSLAGNTIYF.

CDR3 in DNA: TGTGCCAGCAGTTTATCGACCGGGGATGGCTACACCTTC. Translation gives CASSLSTGDGYTF. This chain links TRBV27 with TRBJ1-2; D is unclear. In germline, CDR1 is MNHEY, CDR2 SMNVEV (reference sequence). V shed 0 bases and J shed 6 bases, with 8 bases lying between them. The CDR3 runs 13 residues.

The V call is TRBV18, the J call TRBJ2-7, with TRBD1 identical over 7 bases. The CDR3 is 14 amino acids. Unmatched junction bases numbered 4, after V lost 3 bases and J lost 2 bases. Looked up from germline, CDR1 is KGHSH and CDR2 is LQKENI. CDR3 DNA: TGTGCCAGCTCACCGACAGGGCTTACCTACGAGCAGTACGTC. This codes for CASSPTGLTYEQYV.